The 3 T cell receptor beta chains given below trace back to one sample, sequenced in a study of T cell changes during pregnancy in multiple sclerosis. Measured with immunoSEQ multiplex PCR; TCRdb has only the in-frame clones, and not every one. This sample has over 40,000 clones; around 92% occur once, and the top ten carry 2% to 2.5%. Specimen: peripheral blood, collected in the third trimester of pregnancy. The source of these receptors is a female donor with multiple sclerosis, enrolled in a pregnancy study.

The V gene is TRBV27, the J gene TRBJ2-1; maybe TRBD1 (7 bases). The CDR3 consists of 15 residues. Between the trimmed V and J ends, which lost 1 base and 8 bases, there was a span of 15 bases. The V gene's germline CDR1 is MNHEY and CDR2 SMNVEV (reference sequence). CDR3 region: CASSLFGTVADEQFF. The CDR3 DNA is TGTGCCAGCAGTTTATTTGGGACAGTAGCGGATGAGCAGTTCTTC.

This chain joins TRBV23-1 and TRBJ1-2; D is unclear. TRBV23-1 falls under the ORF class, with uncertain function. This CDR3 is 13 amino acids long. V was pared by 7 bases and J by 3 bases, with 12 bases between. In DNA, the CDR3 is TGCGCCAGCACTCCGTCAGGTTACTATGGCTACACCTTC. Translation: CASTPSGYYGYTF.

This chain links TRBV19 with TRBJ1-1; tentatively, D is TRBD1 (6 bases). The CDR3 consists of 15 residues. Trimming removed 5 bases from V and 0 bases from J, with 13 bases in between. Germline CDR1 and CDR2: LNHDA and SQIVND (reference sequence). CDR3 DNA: TGTGCCAGTAGTTATGACAGGACTCTGAACACTGAAGCTTTCTTT. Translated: CASSYDRTLNTEAFF.